The present T cell receptor (beta chain) was sequenced within a study of cytomegalovirus exposure and HLA in healthy donors. Study-level findings and limits: The study designated some 180 TCR beta chains cytomegalovirus-associated.

Libraries were prepared by immunoSEQ multiplex PCR; TCRdb keeps only in-frame clonotypes and omits some of them. This table has 200,000 to 250,000 clones, 70% to 90% appearing once. Concerning this clone: Its target is unknown.

The sample was PBMCs. This clonotype was sampled from a woman between 18 and 29 years old in good health and CMV-seronegative.

CDR3 protein: CASSFIAGEAFF. DNA for the CDR3: TGCGCCAGCAGCTTTATAGCGGGGGAGGCGTTCTTC. The rearrangement uses TRBV5-1 and TRBJ2-1; 9 bases match TRBD2. The CDR3 loop spans 12 amino acids. Germline loops: CDR1 SGHRS, CDR2 YFSETQ. Unmatched junction bases numbered 6, after V lost 2 bases and J lost 15 bases.